This passage covers 8 T cell receptor beta chains from one sample sequenced in a study of blood T cell repertoires in COVID-19. Measured with immunoSEQ multiplex PCR; TCRdb has only the in-frame clones, and not every one. This table has just under 150,000 clones, approximately 85% appearing once. Sequencing input: peripheral blood. All receptors come from a human donor with acute or convalescent COVID-19. The donor label of this sample is uncertain.

The CDR3 nucleotides are TGTGCCAGCAGCTTCAGGAGGACAGGGTTTGACTCTGGGGCCAACGTCCTGACTTTC. This encodes CASSFRRTGFDSGANVLTF. The chain has TRBV11-2 and TRBJ2-6; 8 positions match TRBD1. The CDR3 runs to 19 residues. V was pared by 3 bases and J by 0 bases, with 10 bases of the junction left unmatched. Germline V gene data show CDR1 as SGHAT and CDR2 as FQNNGV.

The sample holds a few counts of this clone. The chain employs TRBV15 and TRBJ2-1, with D hard to call. V was trimmed by 0 bases and J by 7 bases, leaving 13 bases between them. The CDR3 has 15 residues. The germline V gene encodes CDR1 LNHNV and CDR2 YYDKDF (reference sequence). The CDR3 here is CATSRDISYENEQFF. In nucleotides, the CDR3 is TGTGCCACCAGCAGAGATATTTCTTATGAGAATGAGCAGTTCTTC.

The table lists this clone with a count of one. This chain joins TRBV29-1 and TRBJ2-3; a weak D match, TRBD1 (6 bases). The CDR3 has 14 residues. The V end was cut by 6 bases, the J end by 1 base, with 14 bases between. Per the germline V gene, CDR1 is SQVTM and CDR2 is ANQGSEA. This chain's CDR3 is CSVVGQLGTDTQYF. The CDR3 DNA reads TGCAGCGTCGTCGGACAGCTAGGCACAGATACGCAGTATTTT.

The chain is built from TRBV7-3 and TRBJ2-3; D perhaps matches TRBD2 (6 bases). Germline CDR1 is SGHTA and CDR2 is FQGTGA. The V end was cut by 8 bases, the J end by 8 bases, with 20 bases between. This CDR3 spans 14 amino acids. CDR3 in DNA: TGTGCCAGCCAGCCCGGGGGAGGATCGGGTACGCAGTATTTT. Encoded protein: CASQPGGGSGTQYF.

V and J are TRBV19 and TRBJ1-2; D is ambiguous. V dropped 3 bases and J dropped 1 base, with 9 bases sitting between them. The CDR3 sequence is 14 residues long. Germline V lookup: CDR1 LNHDA, CDR2 SQIVND (reference sequence). CDR3 in amino acids: CASSILNSNYGYTF. CDR3 bases: TGTGCCAGTAGTATTCTAAACAGTAACTATGGCTACACCTTC.

This chain links TRBV2 with TRBJ1-2; D is possibly TRBD1 (5 bases). Germline loops: CDR1 SNHLY, CDR2 FYNNEI. The V gene lost 5 bases and the J gene lost 6 bases, with 13 bases spanning the gap. This CDR3 is 13 amino acids long. The CDR3 DNA follows: TGTGCCAGCAGTCTCCTACGGGGGGATGGCTACACCTTC. Amino acid sequence: CASSLLRGDGYTF.

In this sample, this clone turned up once. The V call is TRBV1, the J call TRBJ1-6; TRBD1, the table's D call, was not compared with the DNA. TRBV1 is tagged as a pseudogene. The CDR3 consists of 18 residues. Written as DNA, the CDR3 is TGCACCAGCAGCCAAGATCGACAGGGGGCGTTCTATAATTCACCCCTCCACTTT. This gives the protein CTSSQDRQGAFYNSPLHF.

The chain joins TRBV5-6 to TRBJ2-7; 7 bases match TRBD2. Germline loops: CDR1 SGHDT, CDR2 YYEEEE. There are 14 residues in the CDR3. The V and J ends lost 2 bases and 4 bases, in that order; junction bases with no gene match: 6. In DNA form, the CDR3 reads TGTGCCAGCAGCTTTACGGGAGGAAAATACGAGCAGTACGTC. It specifies CASSFTGGKYEQYV.